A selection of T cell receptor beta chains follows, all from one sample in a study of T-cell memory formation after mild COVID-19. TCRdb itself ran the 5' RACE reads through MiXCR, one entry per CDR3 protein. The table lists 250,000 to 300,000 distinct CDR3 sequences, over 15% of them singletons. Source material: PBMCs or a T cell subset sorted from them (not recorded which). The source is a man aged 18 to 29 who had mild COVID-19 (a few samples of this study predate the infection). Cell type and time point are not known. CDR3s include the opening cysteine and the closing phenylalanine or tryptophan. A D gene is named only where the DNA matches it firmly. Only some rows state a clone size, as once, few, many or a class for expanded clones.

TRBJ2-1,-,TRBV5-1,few,CASSFAREGYNEQFF,TGCGCCAGCAGCTTTGCAAGGGAAGGTTACAATGAGCAGTTCTTC
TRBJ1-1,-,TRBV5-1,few,CASSPVGRGETEAFF,TGCGCCAGCAGCCCCGTCGGGCGGGGAGAGACTGAAGCTTTCTTT
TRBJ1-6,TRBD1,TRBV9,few,CASSVEGQATPLHF,TGTGCCAGCAGCGTAGAAGGACAGGCGACACCCCTCCACTTT
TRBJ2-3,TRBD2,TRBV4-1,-,CASNSGGGPDTQYF,TGCGCCAGCAATAGCGGGGGGGGCCCAGATACGCAGTATTTT
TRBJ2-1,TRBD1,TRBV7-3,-,CASSSQGVPNNEQFF,TGTGCCAGCAGCTCTCAGGGGGTCCCGAACAATGAGCAGTTCTTC
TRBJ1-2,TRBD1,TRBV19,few,CASNRDSLYGYTF,TGTGCCAGTAACCGGGACAGCCTCTATGGCTACACCTTC
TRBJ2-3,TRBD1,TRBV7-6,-,CASRDRYSTDTQYF,TGTGCCAGCAGGGACAGGTATAGCACAGATACGCAGTATTTT
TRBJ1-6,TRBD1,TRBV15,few,CATSIRDRNSPLHF,TGTGCCACCAGCATCCGGGACAGAAATTCACCCCTCCACTTT
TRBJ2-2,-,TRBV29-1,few,CSVEVPGAGELFF,TGCAGCGTTGAAGTCCCGGGGGCCGGGGAGCTGTTTTTT
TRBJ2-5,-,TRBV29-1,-,CSVMRGPQETQYF,TGCAGCGTGATGCGGGGGCCCCAAGAGACCCAGTACTTC
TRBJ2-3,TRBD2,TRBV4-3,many,CASSQEASGGIDTQYF,TGCGCCAGCAGCCAAGAGGCTAGCGGGGGGATAGATACGCAGTATTTT
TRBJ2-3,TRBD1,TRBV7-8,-,CASSLPDRDRDTDTQYF,TGTGCCAGCAGCCTCCCCGACCGGGACAGAGACACAGATACGCAGTATTTT
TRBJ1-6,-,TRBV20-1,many,CSARGHRENSPLHF,TGCAGTGCTAGAGGCCACAGGGAGAATTCACCCCTCCACTTT
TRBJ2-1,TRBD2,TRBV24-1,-,CATSDRGRDNEQFF,TGTGCCACCAGTGACCGGGGGAGGGACAATGAGCAGTTCTTC
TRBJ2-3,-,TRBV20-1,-,CSAEARSRKSTDTQYF,TGCAGTGCCGAGGCACGCTCACGAAAAAGCACAGATACGCAGTATTTT
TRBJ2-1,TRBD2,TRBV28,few,CASSSAGLAGRNEQFF,TGTGCCAGCAGTTCTGCCGGACTAGCGGGGCGGAATGAGCAGTTCTTC
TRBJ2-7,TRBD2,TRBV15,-,CATSRDHLLAGGVEQYF,TGTGCCACCAGCAGAGACCACTTACTAGCGGGGGGTGTCGAGCAGTACTTC
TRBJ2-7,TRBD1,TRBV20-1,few,CSASRGQGVSYEQYF,TGCAGTGCCTCAAGGGGGCAGGGGGTCTCCTACGAGCAGTACTTC
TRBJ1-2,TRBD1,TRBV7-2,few,CASSLGQGENGYTF,TGTGCCAGCAGCTTAGGACAGGGTGAAAATGGCTACACCTTC
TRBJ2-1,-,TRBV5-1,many,CASSLYGGDSQAPYNEQFF,TGCGCCAGCAGCTTGTATGGCGGGGACAGCCAGGCCCCCTACAATGAGCAGTTCTTC
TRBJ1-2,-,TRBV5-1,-,CASSLLPGAAGDGYTF,TGCGCCAGCAGCTTGCTTCCCGGGGCTGCAGGAGATGGCTACACCTTC
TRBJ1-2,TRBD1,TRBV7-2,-,CASRSGTGDYGYTF,TGTGCCAGCAGGTCCGGGACAGGGGACTATGGCTACACCTTC
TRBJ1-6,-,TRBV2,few,CASSPGTADSPLHF,TGTGCCAGCAGCCCCGGGACGGCTGATTCACCCCTCCACTTT
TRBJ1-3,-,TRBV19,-,CASSSRTGNTIYF,TGTGCCAGTAGTTCGAGGACTGGAAACACCATATATTTT
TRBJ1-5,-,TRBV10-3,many,CATGGQILSNQPQHF,TGTGCCACGGGAGGACAAATTCTGAGCAATCAGCCCCAGCATTTT
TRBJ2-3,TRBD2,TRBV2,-,CASSVSGVTDTQYF,TGTGCCAGCAGTGTTAGCGGGGTTACAGATACGCAGTATTTT
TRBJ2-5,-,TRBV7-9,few,CASSLRGQVETQYF,TGTGCCAGCAGCTTGAGAGGGCAAGTAGAGACCCAGTACTTC
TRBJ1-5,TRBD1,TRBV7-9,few,CASSLGTGGTQPQHF,TGTGCCAGCAGCTTAGGCACAGGGGGCACTCAGCCCCAGCATTTT
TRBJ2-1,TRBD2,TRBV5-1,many,CASSLSRLAGPHGDEQFF,TGCGCCAGCAGCTTGAGTAGGCTAGCGGGGCCCCACGGGGATGAGCAGTTCTTC
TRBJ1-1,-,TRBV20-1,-,CSARDSPGFPWGEAFF,TGCAGTGCTAGGGACAGCCCGGGTTTTCCCTGGGGTGAAGCTTTCTTT
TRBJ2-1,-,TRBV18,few,CASSTGDYNEQFF,TGTGCCAGCTCAACCGGGGACTACAATGAGCAGTTCTTC
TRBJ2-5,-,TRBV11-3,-,CASSSNKETQYF,TGTGCCAGCAGCTCAAACAAAGAGACCCAGTACTTC
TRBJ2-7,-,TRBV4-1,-,CASSQEEAGYGREQYF,TGCGCCAGCAGCCAAGAGGAGGCAGGGTACGGTAGAGAGCAGTACTTC
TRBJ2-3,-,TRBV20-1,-,CSAIGRPFGDTDTQYF,TGCAGTGCGATCGGACGGCCCTTCGGGGACACAGATACGCAGTATTTT
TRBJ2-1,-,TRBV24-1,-,CATRGVGFF,TGTGCCACCAGAGGGGTCGGGTTCTTC
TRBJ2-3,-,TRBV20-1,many,CSALIEGATDTQYF,TGCAGTGCCTTAATTGAGGGCGCCACAGATACGCAGTATTTT
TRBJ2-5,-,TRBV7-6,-,CASSRSTEETQYF,TGTGCCAGCAGCCGCTCGACAGAAGAGACCCAGTACTTC
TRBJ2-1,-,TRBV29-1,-,CSVTDSSYNEQFF,TGCAGCGTCACGGACAGCTCCTACAATGAGCAGTTCTTC
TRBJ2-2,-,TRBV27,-,CASSSDDPGELFF,TGTGCCAGCAGTTCCGACGATCCCGGGGAGCTGTTTTTT
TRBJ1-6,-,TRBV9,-,CASSSRSTADNSPLHF,TGTGCCAGCAGCTCCAGGTCGACAGCAGATAATTCACCCCTCCACTTT
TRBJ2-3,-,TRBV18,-,CASSPTGTQYF,TGTGCCAGCTCCCCCACGGGTACGCAGTATTTT
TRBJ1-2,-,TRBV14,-,CASSQVAGAPYGYTF,TGTGCCAGCAGCCAAGTGGCGGGTGCCCCCTATGGCTACACCTTC
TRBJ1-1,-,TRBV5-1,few,CASRYQANTEAFF,TGCGCCAGCAGGTATCAGGCGAACACTGAAGCTTTCTTT
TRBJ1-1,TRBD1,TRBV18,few,CASYPGQGARTEAFF,TGTGCCAGCTATCCGGGGCAGGGGGCGCGCACTGAAGCTTTCTTT
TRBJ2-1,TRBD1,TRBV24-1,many,CATSDDAGTGLNEQFF,TGTGCCACCAGTGATGACGCCGGGACAGGGCTCAATGAGCAGTTCTTC
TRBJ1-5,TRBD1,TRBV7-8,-,CASSVRDRGQLNQPQHF,TGTGCCAGCAGCGTCCGGGACAGGGGGCAGTTAAATCAGCCCCAGCATTTT
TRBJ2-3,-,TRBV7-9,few,CASSRTSVDTQYF,TGTGCCAGCAGCCGGACAAGTGTTGATACGCAGTATTTT
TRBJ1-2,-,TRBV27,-,CASSLFSSGYGYTF,TGTGCCAGCAGTTTATTTAGTTCGGGGTATGGCTACACCTTC
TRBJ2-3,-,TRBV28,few,CASGGSDTQYF,TGTGCCAGCGGTGGCAGTGATACGCAGTATTTT
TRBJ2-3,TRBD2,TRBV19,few,CASKVAGGHGTDTQYF,TGTGCCAGTAAGGTAGCGGGGGGCCATGGCACAGATACGCAGTATTTT
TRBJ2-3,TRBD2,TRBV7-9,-,CASSRGTSGGAEQYF,TGTGCCAGCAGCCGAGGGACTAGCGGGGGGGCGGAGCAGTATTTT
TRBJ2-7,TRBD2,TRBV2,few,CASSERGLAGGTQYF,TGTGCCAGCAGTGAACGGGGACTAGCGGGGGGTACGCAGTACTTC
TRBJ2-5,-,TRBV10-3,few,CAISGTELRETQYF,TGTGCCATCAGTGGAACCGAGTTACGGGAGACCCAGTACTTC
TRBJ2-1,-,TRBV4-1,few,CASSQIGGGRGNNEQFF,TGCGCCAGCAGCCAGATCGGCGGGGGCCGAGGTAACAATGAGCAGTTCTTC
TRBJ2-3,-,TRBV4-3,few,CASSQEGRALDTQYF,TGCGCCAGCAGCCAAGAAGGAAGGGCCCTAGATACGCAGTATTTT
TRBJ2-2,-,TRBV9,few,CASSVVSYGELFF,TGTGCCAGCAGCGTAGTGTCCTATGGGGAGCTGTTTTTT
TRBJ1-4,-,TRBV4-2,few,CASSHDSFNNEKLFF,TGTGCCAGCAGCCATGACAGTTTTAATAATGAAAAACTGTTTTTT
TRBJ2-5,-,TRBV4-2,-,CASSQGAGVLQTQYF,TGTGCCAGCAGCCAAGGGGCCGGGGTACTGCAGACCCAGTACTTC
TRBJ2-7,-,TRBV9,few,CASSTSEGPREQYF,TGTGCCAGCAGCACCTCGGAGGGCCCCCGGGAGCAGTACTTC